Following are 25 T cell receptor beta chains from one sample sequenced in a study of T cell changes during pregnancy in multiple sclerosis. The protocol was immunoSEQ multiplex PCR, while the TCRdb copy is restricted to in-frame clones and leaves out a portion. Of roughly 43,000 clones in the sample, 93% were seen once. The sequencing used CD4+ T cells from peripheral blood mononuclear cells, collected in the third trimester of pregnancy. These receptor sequences come from a female donor with multiple sclerosis, enrolled in a pregnancy study.

This clone has only one observation. The rearrangement links TRBV20-1 to TRBJ2-5, with D possibly matching TRBD2 (5 bases). Trimming took 8 bases from V and 4 from J, leaving 11 bases between them. The CDR3 consists of 11 residues. Germline CDR1 is DFQATT and CDR2 is SNEGSKA (reference sequence). For the CDR3, the DNA is TGCAGTTCCTTGCTAGCAGAGACCCAGTACTTC. Its protein product is CSSLLAETQYF.

The chain uses TRBV7-2 and TRBJ2-1; the match to TRBD2 covers 7 bases. Germline assignment: CDR1 SGHTA and CDR2 FQGNSA. This CDR3 has 14 amino acids. V lost 10 bases and J lost 0; bases outside the gene matches: 6. CDR3 DNA sequence: TGTGCCATCATATCGGGGGGCTCCTACAATGAGCAGTTCTTC. As protein: CAIISGGSYNEQFF. Variable domain in full (rest from reference TRBV7-2 and TRBJ2-1): GAGVSQSPSNKVTEKGKDVELRCDPISGHTALYWYRQSLGQGLEFLIYFQGNSAPDKSGLPSDRFSAERTGGSVSTLTIQRTQQEDSAVYLCAIISGGSYNEQFFGPGTRLTVL.

The rearrangement joins TRBV6-1 to TRBJ2-6; TRBD1 is a possible D gene (5 bases). This CDR3 spans 15 amino acids. Trimming pared 6 bases from V and 2 bases from J, leaving 11 bases between. CDR1 and CDR2 from the germline V gene are MNHNS and SASEGT. Here the CDR3 DNA reads TGTGCCAGCAGGACCTCAGGGACTGGGGCCAACGTCCTGACTTTC. Translation: CASRTSGTGANVLTF.

The DNA of the CDR3 is TGTGCCACCTACCTCTCCATGGAGAGCTCCTACGAGCAGTACTTC. Translation: CATYLSMESSYEQYF. The chain carries TRBV2 and TRBJ2-7; D gene ambiguous. The V gene's germline CDR1 is SNHLY and CDR2 FYNNEI. V lost 10 bases to trimming and J lost 0 bases, with 19 bases between them. The CDR3 runs to 15 residues.

The chain uses TRBV6-5 and TRBJ1-1, with D maybe TRBD1 (5 bases). Germline V gives CDR1 MNHEY, CDR2 SVGAGI. The V end lost 0 bases, the J end lost 5 bases, and 16 bases lay between the germline ends. The CDR3 sequence is 16 residues long. The CDR3, as DNA: TGTGCCAGCAGTTACTCGAATAGCGGGACGGGGACTGAAGCTTTCTTT. This gives the protein CASSYSNSGTGTEAFF.

The genes are TRBV7-2 and TRBJ2-1; 8 nucleotides align to TRBD2. The junction had 7 bases not matched to a gene; V was cut back by 9 bases and J by 6 bases. CDR1 is SGHTA and CDR2 is FQGNSA in the germline V gene. This CDR3 is built from 13 residues. The CDR3 reads CASRGAGGNEQFF. CDR3 in DNA: TGTGCCAGTCGGGGGGCGGGGGGCAATGAGCAGTTCTTC. The variable domain in full, completed from reference TRBV7-2 and TRBJ2-1, reads GAGVSQSPSNKVTEKGKDVELRCDPISGHTALYWYRQSLGQGLEFLIYFQGNSAPDKSGLPSDRFSAERTGGSVSTLTIQRTQQEDSAVYLCASRGAGGNEQFFGPGTRLTVL.

V is TRBV5-1 and J is TRBJ2-3; TRBD2 agrees at 11 bases. The trim removed 2 bases at V and 2 bases at J, leaving 1 base unmatched. Looked up from germline, CDR1 is SGHRS and CDR2 is YFSETQ. This CDR3 spans 15 amino acids. In nucleotides, the CDR3 is TGCGCCAGCAGCTTACTAGCGGGGGCCACAGATACGCAGTATTTT. Translation: CASSLLAGATDTQYF.

CDR3 sequence (DNA): TGCGCCAGCAGCCCGGGACAGGGGGACTATTGGGGATATGGCTACACCTTC. Translated, it gives CASSPGQGDYWGYGYTF. This chain connects TRBV4-1 to TRBJ1-2; 11 bases are a match to TRBD1. V shed 4 bases and J 5 bases; nucleotides not matched to a gene: 12. CDR1 and CDR2 from the germline V gene are MGHRA and YSYEKL. The CDR3 totals 17 residues.

This clone has only a few counts. The V and J genes are TRBV6-1 and TRBJ1-6; TRBD1 matches at 8 bases. The CDR3 runs to 14 residues. In germline, CDR1 is MNHNS, CDR2 SASEGT. V shed 5 bases, J shed 7 bases, and the junction held 4 bases outside the gene matches. The CDR3 loop reads CASSLQGGNSPLHF. The CDR3 DNA is TGTGCCAGCAGTCTACAGGGGGGGAATTCACCCCTCCACTTT.

The chain combines TRBV7-9 with TRBJ2-2, with 9 bases lining up with TRBD1. J gave up 2 bases and V 7 bases, and 5 bases lay outside the gene matches. CDR1 is SEHNR, CDR2 FQNEAQ, per germline (reference sequence). This CDR3 region has 15 residues. The CDR3 protein is CASKGQGLNTGELFF. CDR3 bases: TGTGCCAGCAAAGGACAGGGGTTAAACACCGGGGAGCTGTTTTTT.

This chain links TRBV7-8 with TRBJ1-1, with TRBD1 as a possible D gene (6 bases). This CDR3 is 13 amino acids long. Trimming took 2 bases from V and 4 from J, leaving 8 bases between them. Germline V gene lookup returns CDR1 SGHVS and CDR2 FQNEAQ. CDR3 nucleotides: TGTGCCAGCAGCTTACGAGGGGGCACTGAAGCTTTCTTT. This encodes CASSLRGGTEAFF.

The CDR3 spells CASSSRPSARDETDTQYF. The CDR3 DNA reads TGTGCCAGCAGCTCGCGCCCCAGCGCCCGGGATGAGACAGATACGCAGTATTTT. V usage is TRBV7-3 and J usage is TRBJ2-3; D is perhaps TRBD2 (5 bases). Germline assignment: CDR1 SGHTA and CDR2 FQGTGA. V dropped 4 bases and J dropped 3 bases, with 23 bases sitting between them. The CDR3 has 18 amino acids.

This clone appeared a single time. The V and J genes are TRBV7-2 and TRBJ2-7; 12 bases agree with TRBD2. Germline V gene lookup returns CDR1 SGHTA and CDR2 FQGNSA. Germline trimming cut 5 bases from V and 3 bases from J; bases unmatched to any gene: 5. There are 15 residues in the CDR3. In nucleotides, the CDR3 is TGTGCCAGCAGCCCTAGCGGGAGGGTTAGCTACGAGCAGTACTTC. Its translation: CASSPSGRVSYEQYF.

This chain links TRBV29-1 with TRBJ2-3; TRBD2 matches at 9 bases. With 4 bases clipped from V and 4 bases from J, the junction kept 9 bases outside the gene matches. Germline loops: CDR1 SQVTM, CDR2 ANQGSEA. The CDR3 runs 15 residues. CDR3 nucleotide sequence: TGCAGCGTTGCCGTAGCGGGGGTGAGAGCAGATACGCAGTATTTT. Translation: CSVAVAGVRADTQYF.

J is TRBJ1-1 and V is TRBV7-3; D is uncertain. Trimming shortened V by 5 bases and J by 1 base, and 8 bases separated the two germline ends. Germline V gene lookup returns CDR1 SGHTA and CDR2 FQGTGA. The CDR3 runs to 13 residues. In DNA, the CDR3 is TGTGCCAGCAGCCAGACAACGAACACTGAAGCTTTCTTT. Its protein product is CASSQTTNTEAFF.

The rearrangement links TRBV11-2 to TRBJ1-2; TRBD1 matches 9 bases. CDR1 and CDR2 (germline): SGHAT, FQNNGV. The length of the CDR3 is 16 residues. J gave up 1 base and V 0 bases, and 3 bases lay outside the gene matches. CDR3 in DNA: TGTGCCAGCAGCTTAGATACAGGGGGCTTTAACTATGGCTACACCTTC. This encodes CASSLDTGGFNYGYTF.

The chain is built from TRBV18 and TRBJ2-1; the match to TRBD2 covers 8 bases. V dropped 0 bases and J dropped 5; count of bases not matched to a gene: 12. The CDR3 spans 18 residues. The germline CDR1 and CDR2 sequences are KGHSH and LQKENI. The CDR3 is CASSPPWSQRLAHNEQFF. For the CDR3, the DNA is TGTGCCAGCTCACCACCATGGTCTCAGAGACTAGCGCACAATGAGCAGTTCTTC.

This clone was found once. The chain is built from TRBV19 and TRBJ1-5; no clear D gene. This CDR3 region has 16 residues. Germline CDR1 LNHDA, CDR2 SQIVND (reference sequence). Trimming removed 7 bases at V and 5 bases at J, with 21 bases between. CDR3 sequence reads: CASTARAASFYQPQHF. As DNA, the CDR3 is TGTGCCAGTACCGCGAGGGCGGCGTCATTTTATCAGCCCCAGCATTTT. The entire variable domain, with the rest obtained from reference TRBV19 and TRBJ1-5, is as follows: DGGITQSPKYLFRKEGQNVTLSCEQNLNHDAMYWYRQDPGQGLRLIYYSQIVNDFQKGDIAEGYSVSREKKESFPLTVTSAQKNPTAFYLCASTARAASFYQPQHFGDGTRLSIL.

The genes are TRBV2 and TRBJ1-2; D possibly corresponds to TRBD1 (5 bases). CDR3 size: 12 residues. Deletions cut 11 bases from V and 8 bases from J, with 18 bases between. In germline, CDR1 is SNHLY, CDR2 FYNNEI. In nucleotides, the CDR3 is TGTGCCTCTCGGAAAGGGGTGGAAGGCTACACCTTC. Amino acid sequence: CASRKGVEGYTF.

The CDR3 coding sequence is TGCGCCAGCAGCTTGGTGGGGGAGGATTCACCCCTCCACTTT. The encoded protein is CASSLVGEDSPLHF. V usage is TRBV5-1 and J usage is TRBJ1-6; D may be TRBD1 (5 bases). Germline CDR1 is SGHRS and CDR2 is YFSETQ. CDR3 length: 14 residues. The ends were cut back, 0 bases at V and 8 bases at J, with 9 bases in the middle.

The CDR3 sequence: CASSWTGGSSSPLHF. Here the CDR3 DNA reads TGTGCCAGCAGCTGGACAGGGGGCTCGAGTTCACCCCTCCACTTT. V and J are TRBV7-2 and TRBJ1-6, with 11 nucleotides matching TRBD1. The CDR3 is 15 amino acids. Germline loops: CDR1 SGHTA, CDR2 FQGNSA. V trimming: 4 bases; J trimming: 9 bases; junction bases outside the gene matches: 5.

The V call is TRBV6-5, the J call TRBJ1-1; the D gene is possibly TRBD1 (5 bases). CDR3 size: 13 residues. Germline values: CDR1 MNHEY, CDR2 SVGAGI. The V end lost 2 bases, the J end lost 8 bases, and 12 bases lay between the germline ends. CDR3 sequence (DNA): TGTGCCAGCAGTTACCCGGGGGGAACAGAAGCTTTCTTT. Protein: CASSYPGGTEAFF.

This sequence joins TRBV9 and TRBJ1-5; 8 nucleotides agree with TRBD1. Germline trimming cut 0 bases from V and 4 bases from J; bases unmatched to any gene: 12. The CDR3 runs to 18 residues. CDR1 is SGDLS and CDR2 is YYNGEE in the germline V gene. Here the CDR3 reads CASSVASRTGSGNQPQHF. The CDR3 DNA follows: TGTGCCAGCAGCGTAGCTTCTCGGACAGGGTCGGGTAATCAGCCCCAGCATTTT.

V is TRBV6-5 and J is TRBJ1-1, with 7 bases identical to TRBD1. This CDR3 has 12 residues. In germline, CDR1 is MNHEY, CDR2 SVGAGI. With V trimmed by 8 bases and J by 4 bases, 4 bases remained unmatched. The CDR3 region is CASGNRGTEAFF. The CDR3 coding sequence is TGTGCCAGCGGCAACAGGGGCACTGAAGCTTTCTTT.

The chain joins TRBV19 to TRBJ1-5, with a tentative D call TRBD1 (6 bases). The V end lost 4 bases, the J end lost 7 bases, and 14 bases lay between the germline ends. The CDR3 is 14 amino acids. The V gene's germline CDR1 is LNHDA and CDR2 SQIVND (reference sequence). The CDR3 DNA sequence: TGTGCCAGTAGTAACACAGGGCCGGAGCAGCCCCAGCATTTT. This translates into CASSNTGPEQPQHF.